This T cell receptor (beta chain) was observed in a study of blood T cell repertoires in COVID-19. Background on the study: Nucleic acid was either cDNA or gDNA, and it came from T cells, B-cell-depleted T cells, or PBMCs.

The CDR3 is made up of 15 amino acids. Germline V CDR1 and CDR2: SEHNR, FQNEAQ (reference sequence). V dropped 1 base and J dropped 5; count of bases not matched to a gene: 5. Some clones are missing from TCRdb's copy, which holds only in-frame ones; the method was immunoSEQ multiplex PCR. The sample records more than 150,000 clones, over 70% being singletons. J is TRBJ2-5 and V is TRBV7-9; 9 nucleotides line up with TRBD2. This TCR was sampled from a man aged 60-69 years who had been exposed to COVID-19. Sequencing was carried out using PBMCs or T cells enriched from blood (not recorded which). The CDR3 DNA sequence: TGTGCCAGCAGCTTAGAGGCTAGCGGGACGGAGACCCAGTACTTC. It translates to CASSLEASGTETQYF.